This T cell receptor beta chain was obtained from a study of CD4+ T cells in melanoma. General study findings and limits: In melanoma, neoantigen-specific CD4+ T cells reportedly differed in differentiation state. A reported correlation linked neoantigen-specific CD4+ T cells to CD8+, macrophage and B cell function.

Germline loops: CDR1 SGHTA, CDR2 FQGNSA. V lost 1 base and J 2 bases, leaving 8 bases between the germline ends. The CDR3 covers 14 residues. Clones were sequenced by immunoSEQ multiplex PCR, and TCRdb holds only the in-frame ones, with some missing. The data contain 18,000 or so clones, more than 65% of them singletons. As regards this clone: What it binds is not known.

Source material: cells from a culture (not recorded whether cultured in vitro). This chain connects TRBV7-2 to TRBJ1-2, with D hard to call. This sequence was found in a human donor with melanoma. The CDR3 reads CASSLGRINYGYTF. Written as DNA, the CDR3 is TGTGCCAGCAGCTTAGGAAGGATCAACTATGGCTACACCTTC.